The 15 T cell receptor beta chains given below trace back to one sample, sequenced in a study of blood T cell repertoires in COVID-19. The protocol was immunoSEQ multiplex PCR, while the TCRdb copy is restricted to in-frame clones and leaves out a portion. This sample has approximately 100,000 clones; roughly 84% occur once, and the top ten carry 12%. The sequencing sample was made of peripheral blood. The receptors were gathered from a human donor in a cohort sampled during active COVID-19.

This clone was seen just once. As DNA, the CDR3 is TGCAGTGCTGGAAGCGGGCGCGAGCAGTTCTTC. Its translation: CSAGSGREQFF. This chain links TRBV20-1 with TRBJ2-1, with D tentatively TRBD2 (6 bases). This CDR3 spans 11 amino acids. Germline V gene data show CDR1 as DFQATT and CDR2 as SNEGSKA (reference sequence). V dropped 5 bases and J dropped 10 bases, with 12 bases sitting between them.

This clone was seen only once. The rearrangement uses TRBV19 and TRBJ2-2; 7 positions match TRBD1. Germline CDR1 is LNHDA and CDR2 is SQIVND (reference sequence). The trim removed 4 bases at V and 6 bases at J, leaving 23 bases unmatched. CDR3 length equals 20 residues. The CDR3 DNA reads as TGTGCCAGTAGTACGCGGACAGGTTCTATTGCGTTGGGACGTTCCGGGGAGCTGTTTTTT. It specifies CASSTRTGSIALGRSGELFF.

V is TRBV6-4 and J is TRBJ1-2; D not resolved. Germline V lookup: CDR1 MRHNA, CDR2 SNTAGT. The germline V and J ends were trimmed by 6 bases and 3 bases, with 17 bases remaining between them. This CDR3 is 15 amino acids long. CDR3 sequence: CASRLRAEGDYGYTF. CDR3 nucleotide sequence: TGTGCCAGCAGGCTCAGAGCGGAGGGAGACTATGGCTACACCTTC.

The genes are TRBV3-1 (or the pseudogene TRBV3-2) and TRBJ2-7, with D unclear. V gave up 4 bases and J gave up 0 bases, with 4 bases separating them. Germline assignment: CDR1 LGHDT and CDR2 YNNKEL (reference sequence). This CDR3 has 12 amino acids. The CDR3 reads CASSLYSYEQYF. CDR3 DNA sequence: TGTGCCAGCAGCCTTTACTCCTACGAGCAGTACTTC.

The J gene is TRBJ2-3, the V gene TRBV1; the table's D call of TRBD2 was not tested on the DNA. TRBV1 is classified as a pseudogene. The CDR3 contains 16 residues. The CDR3 spells CTSSQQREPGTDTQYF. The CDR3 DNA reads TGCACCAGCAGCCAACAGCGGGAGCCGGGCACAGATACGCAGTATTTT.

The CDR3 reads CASSFGQGSNQPQHF. DNA for the CDR3: TGTGCCAGCAGCTTTGGACAGGGAAGCAATCAGCCCCAGCATTTT. This chain uses TRBV5-8 with TRBJ1-5, with 8 bases matching TRBD1. The trim removed 2 bases at V and 1 base at J, leaving 2 bases unmatched. This CDR3 comprises 15 residues. Germline V CDR1 and CDR2: SGHTS, YDEGEE.

This chain connects TRBV5-1 to TRBJ2-5; 9 positions match TRBD2. Germline V gene lookup returns CDR1 SGHRS and CDR2 YFSETQ. CDR3 size: 20 residues. The V segment lost 0 bases and the J segment 6 bases; nucleotides outside the gene matches: 21. This CDR3 reads CASSLGQVYAGTSSGKTQYF. The CDR3 nucleotides are TGCGCCAGCAGCTTGGGACAGGTATATGCTGGGACTAGCTCAGGGAAGACCCAGTACTTC.

The chain recombines TRBV3-1 (or the pseudogene TRBV3-2) with TRBJ2-2, with D possibly matching TRBD2 (5 bases). Trimming took 1 base from V and 6 from J, leaving 9 bases between them. CDR1 is LGHDT, CDR2 YNNKEL, per germline (reference sequence). The CDR3 is 14 amino acids. This CDR3 is CASSQVEAAGELFF. In DNA, the CDR3 is TGTGCCAGCAGCCAAGTTGAAGCGGCCGGGGAGCTGTTTTTT.

The CDR3 here is CASSSDRGGTQYF. In DNA form, the CDR3 reads TGTGCCAGCAGCTCCGACAGGGGGGGGACCCAGTACTTC. This chain joins TRBV5-4 and TRBJ2-5, with TRBD1 matching 9 bases. The CDR3 length is 13 residues. Looked up from germline, CDR1 is SGHNT and CDR2 is YYREEE (reference sequence). V shed 3 bases and J 7 bases; nucleotides not matched to a gene: 4.

This chain connects TRBV24-1 to TRBJ1-1, with TRBD1 matching over 7 bases. In germline, CDR1 is KGHDR, CDR2 SFDVKD. V trimming: 7 bases; J trimming: 6 bases; junction bases outside the gene matches: 10. The CDR3 covers 14 residues. CDR3: CATRPRGLGAEAFF. The CDR3 DNA reads as TGTGCCACCAGACCAAGGGGGCTGGGAGCTGAAGCTTTCTTT.

The chain links TRBV19 to TRBJ2-5; 8 nucleotides line up with TRBD2. With V trimmed by 5 bases and J by 3 bases, 11 bases remained unmatched. Germline CDR1 is LNHDA and CDR2 is SQIVND (reference sequence). This CDR3 comprises 16 residues. The CDR3 DNA sequence: TGTGCCAGTAGTCGGGGCATGAGCGGGGGAAAAGAGACCCAGTACTTC. Translated: CASSRGMSGGKETQYF.

J is TRBJ1-4 and V is TRBV29-1; D is uncertain. Per the germline V gene, CDR1 is SQVTM and CDR2 is ANQGSEA. The CDR3 has 12 residues. V shed 4 bases and J shed 4 bases, with 7 bases lying between them. CDR3 residues: CSVGRGNEKLFF. The CDR3 DNA is TGCAGCGTTGGTAGAGGTAATGAAAAACTGTTTTTT.

V and J are TRBV7-2 and TRBJ1-2; no reliable D call. The CDR3 runs to 15 residues. With 5 bases removed from V and 6 bases from J, the gap between germline ends came to 19 bases. Germline V gives CDR1 SGHTA, CDR2 FQGNSA. The CDR3 coding sequence is TGTGCCAGCAGCCCGGTCCCGCGTCCCCGGGATGGCTACACCTTC. Amino acid sequence: CASSPVPRPRDGYTF.

The CDR3 loop reads CASSFTARNTEAFF. DNA of the CDR3: TGTGCCAGCAGCTTCACAGCCCGGAACACTGAAGCTTTCTTT. The rearrangement joins TRBV7-9 to TRBJ1-1; D unclear. The length of the CDR3 is 14 residues. V was pared by 3 bases and J by 1 base, with 9 bases between. Germline CDR1 and CDR2: SEHNR and FQNEAQ (reference sequence).

The J gene is TRBJ1-1, the V gene TRBV9; possibly TRBD1 for D (6 bases). Trimming left V 2 bases short and J 4 bases short, with 12 bases between. The germline V gene has CDR1 SGDLS and CDR2 YYNGEE. This CDR3 region has 14 residues. The CDR3 reads CASSVGQYFTEAFF. The CDR3 DNA reads TGTGCCAGCAGCGTCGGACAGTACTTCACTGAAGCTTTCTTT.